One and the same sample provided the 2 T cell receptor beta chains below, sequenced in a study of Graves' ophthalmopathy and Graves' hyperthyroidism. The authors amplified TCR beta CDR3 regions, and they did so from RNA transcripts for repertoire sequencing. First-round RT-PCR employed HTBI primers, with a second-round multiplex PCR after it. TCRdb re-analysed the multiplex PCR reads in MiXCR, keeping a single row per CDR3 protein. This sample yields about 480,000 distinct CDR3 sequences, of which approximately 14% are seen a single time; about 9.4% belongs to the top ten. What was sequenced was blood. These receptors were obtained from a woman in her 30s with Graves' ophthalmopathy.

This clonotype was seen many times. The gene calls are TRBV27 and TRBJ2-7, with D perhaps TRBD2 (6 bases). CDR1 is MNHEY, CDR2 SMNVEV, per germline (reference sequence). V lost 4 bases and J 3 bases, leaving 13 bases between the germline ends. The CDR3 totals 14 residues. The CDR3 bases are TGTGCCAGCAGTTGGTCCGGGAGAAACTACGAGCAGTACTTC. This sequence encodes CASSWSGRNYEQYF.

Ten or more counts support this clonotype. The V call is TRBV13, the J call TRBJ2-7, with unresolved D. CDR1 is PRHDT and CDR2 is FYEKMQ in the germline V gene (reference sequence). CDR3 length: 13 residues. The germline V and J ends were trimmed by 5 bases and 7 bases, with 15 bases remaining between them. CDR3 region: CASSMSYGREQYF. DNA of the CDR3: TGTGCCAGCAGCATGAGCTATGGCAGGGAGCAGTACTTC. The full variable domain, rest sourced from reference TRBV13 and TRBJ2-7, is AAGVIQSPRHLIKEKRETATLKCYPIPRHDTVYWYQQGPGQDPQFLISFYEKMQSDKGSIPDRFSAQQFSDYHSELNMSSLELGDSALYFCASSMSYGREQYFGPGTRLTVT.